Below, 2 T cell receptor beta chains from the same sample are listed, as sequenced in a study of cytomegalovirus exposure and HLA in healthy donors. Use of 60 Vbeta and 13 Jbeta primers characterized the PCR. Sequencing was performed with immunoSEQ multiplex PCR; in TCRdb, only in-frame clones are kept and a portion is missing. The table lists about 110,000 clones, roughly four fifths of them singletons, with approximately 2% in the top ten. The sequencing sample was made of PBMCs. All receptors come from a man between 18 and 35 years old in good health and CMV-seronegative.

The J gene is TRBJ2-2, the V gene TRBV6-6; D is ambiguous. V was shortened by 7 bases and J by 1 base, with 7 bases between the two germline ends. Per the germline V gene, CDR1 is MNHNY and CDR2 is SVGAGI (reference sequence). The CDR3 contains 13 residues. In nucleotides, the CDR3 is TGTGCCAGCAATGGGCAGAACACCGGGGAGCTGTTTTTT. The encoded protein is CASNGQNTGELFF.

This clone has only one observation. The genes are TRBV27 and TRBJ2-3; TRBD2 agrees at 8 bases. CDR3 length: 15 amino acids. Germline V gene sequence: CDR1 MNHEY, CDR2 SMNVEV (reference sequence). V shed 11 bases, J shed 1 base, and the junction held 11 bases outside the gene matches. This chain's CDR3 is CAVRGGWSGTDTQYF. CDR3 DNA: TGTGCCGTTCGGGGGGGCTGGTCTGGCACAGATACGCAGTATTTT.